The rows below give T cell receptor beta chains drawn from one sample of a study of blood T cell repertoires in COVID-19. The repertoire was sequenced with immunoSEQ multiplex PCR; TCRdb's copy has only in-frame clones and lacks some. This table holds approximately 220,000 clones, 83% found once. The sequencing input was PBMCs or T cells enriched from blood (not recorded which). The receptors stem from a middle-aged woman who had been exposed to COVID-19. Both conserved end residues are part of each CDR3. A D gene is named only where the DNA matches it firmly. The listing skips clone size in some rows; elsewhere it reads once, few, many or a size class.

D gene: -
V gene: TRBV30
J gene: TRBJ1-3
clone size: -
CDR3 DNA: TGTGCCTGGAAAGCAGAGACAGCCTCTGGAAACACCATATATTTT
CDR3 protein: CAWKAETASGNTIYF

D gene: -
V gene: TRBV4-1
J gene: TRBJ1-6
clone size: -
CDR3 DNA: TGCGCCAGCAGCCAAGCCAATTTTCTAGGCTCCTATAATTCACCCCTCCACTTT
CDR3 protein: CASSQANFLGSYNSPLHF

D gene: TRBD1
V gene: TRBV19
J gene: TRBJ2-7
clone size: -
CDR3 DNA: TGTGCCAGTAGTCCCGGGACAGGGTTAGAGCAGTACTTC
CDR3 protein: CASSPGTGLEQYF

D gene: TRBD1
V gene: TRBV3-1/TRBV3-2
J gene: TRBJ1-2
clone size: few
CDR3 DNA: TGTGCCAGCAGCCAAGTCGGGACAGGCTATGGCTACACCTTC
CDR3 protein: CASSQVGTGYGYTF

D gene: -
V gene: TRBV18
J gene: TRBJ1-2
clone size: -
CDR3 DNA: TGTGCCAGCTCACCGGGGGGGGAGGACTACACCTTC
CDR3 protein: CASSPGGEDYTF

D gene: TRBD1
V gene: TRBV27
J gene: TRBJ2-1
clone size: -
CDR3 DNA: TGTGCCAGCAGTTTAGGGACAGGTAGGAGGGATGAGCAGTTCTTC
CDR3 protein: CASSLGTGRRDEQFF

D gene: TRBD2
V gene: TRBV4-2
J gene: TRBJ2-2
clone size: -
CDR3 DNA: TGTGCCAGCAGCCTGGAGAGCGGGGGGAACACCGGGGAGCTGTTTTTT
CDR3 protein: CASSLESGGNTGELFF

D gene: -
V gene: TRBV29-1
J gene: TRBJ2-7
clone size: -
CDR3 DNA: TGCAGCGTTGCCTTGGCCCCTCCATCCTACGAGCAGTACTTC
CDR3 protein: CSVALAPPSYEQYF

D gene: TRBD1
V gene: TRBV19
J gene: TRBJ1-1
clone size: -
CDR3 DNA: TGTGCCAGTAGACAGGGGCCCAGAGGGGCTTTCTTT
CDR3 protein: CASRQGPRGAFF

D gene: -
V gene: TRBV18
J gene: TRBJ2-7
clone size: -
CDR3 DNA: TGTGCCAGCTCACCACGGCTAAGGGACACCGAGCAGTACTTC
CDR3 protein: CASSPRLRDTEQYF

D gene: -
V gene: TRBV19
J gene: TRBJ1-5
clone size: -
CDR3 DNA: TGTGCCAGTTCCGTCATAGAGGGTCGCAATCAGCCCCAGCATTTT
CDR3 protein: CASSVIEGRNQPQHF

D gene: -
V gene: TRBV7-2
J gene: TRBJ1-4
clone size: -
CDR3 DNA: TGTGCCAGCAGCACCGGCATCGAAAGGGGGGAAAAACTGTTTTTT
CDR3 protein: CASSTGIERGEKLFF

D gene: -
V gene: TRBV5-1
J gene: TRBJ2-5
clone size: -
CDR3 DNA: TGCGCCAGCAGGTCTACAGGGAGAGGACAAGAGACCCAGTACTTC
CDR3 protein: CASRSTGRGQETQYF

D gene: -
V gene: TRBV19
J gene: TRBJ1-1
clone size: -
CDR3 DNA: TGTGCCAGTAGTATCAGGGGAACTGAAGCTTTCTTT
CDR3 protein: CASSIRGTEAFF

D gene: TRBD1
V gene: TRBV7-2
J gene: TRBJ1-2
clone size: -
CDR3 DNA: TGTGCCAGCAGTAGAGACAGGGGAAGTACTAACTATGGCTACACCTTC
CDR3 protein: CASSRDRGSTNYGYTF

D gene: TRBD1
V gene: TRBV5-1
J gene: TRBJ1-6
clone size: -
CDR3 DNA: TGCGCCAGCAGCCTAGACGGACAGGGTGGGAATTCACCCCTCCACTTT
CDR3 protein: CASSLDGQGGNSPLHF

D gene: -
V gene: TRBV4-2
J gene: TRBJ1-2
clone size: -
CDR3 DNA: TGTGCCAGCAGCCAAGTCGCAGGGGTGAACTATGGCTACACCTTC
CDR3 protein: CASSQVAGVNYGYTF

D gene: -
V gene: TRBV5-6
J gene: TRBJ1-1
clone size: -
CDR3 DNA: TGTGCCAGCAGCCCCCCCGGCAGGATGAACACTGAAGCTTTCTTT
CDR3 protein: CASSPPGRMNTEAFF

D gene: -
V gene: TRBV4-3
J gene: TRBJ2-3
clone size: -
CDR3 DNA: TGCGCCAGCAGCCAAGATTGGGGCGAGGGGGTAAACACAGATACGCAGTATTTT
CDR3 protein: CASSQDWGEGVNTDTQYF

D gene: TRBD1
V gene: TRBV19
J gene: TRBJ1-2
clone size: -
CDR3 DNA: TGTGCCAGTAGTGGCACGGGACAGGGGGTCTATGGCTACACCTTC
CDR3 protein: CASSGTGQGVYGYTF

D gene: -
V gene: TRBV7-2
J gene: TRBJ1-2
clone size: -
CDR3 DNA: TGTGCCAGCAGCTCCCCGGGGGCTAACTATGGCTACACCTTC
CDR3 protein: CASSSPGANYGYTF

D gene: -
V gene: TRBV6-5
J gene: TRBJ1-6
clone size: -
CDR3 DNA: TGTGCCAGCAGTTACGAGAAACAGGGACACCCCCTCCACTTT
CDR3 protein: CASSYEKQGHPLHF

D gene: -
V gene: TRBV13
J gene: TRBJ2-7
clone size: -
CDR3 DNA: TGTGCCAGCAGCCACGGGCCCCCCGCGGGAGAGCAGTACTTC
CDR3 protein: CASSHGPPAGEQYF

D gene: -
V gene: TRBV5-1
J gene: TRBJ2-3
clone size: -
CDR3 DNA: TGCGCCAGCAGCTTGCGGGCTGGAGGGGGCACAGATACGCAGTATTTT
CDR3 protein: CASSLRAGGGTDTQYF

D gene: -
V gene: TRBV2
J gene: TRBJ1-1
clone size: -
CDR3 DNA: TGTGCCAGCAGTGAAGGAGGGAACATGAACACTGAAGCTTTCTTT
CDR3 protein: CASSEGGNMNTEAFF

D gene: -
V gene: TRBV7-2
J gene: TRBJ2-5
clone size: -
CDR3 DNA: TGTGCCAGCAGCTTTTCAAGGGGTCACACCTCAAAAGAGACCCAGTACTTC
CDR3 protein: CASSFSRGHTSKETQYF

D gene: -
V gene: TRBV12-3/TRBV12-4
J gene: TRBJ1-1
clone size: -
CDR3 DNA: TGTGCCAGCAGCCTCGTTGTCACTGAAGCTTTCTTT
CDR3 protein: CASSLVVTEAFF

D gene: TRBD2
V gene: TRBV10-3
J gene: TRBJ2-7
clone size: -
CDR3 DNA: TGTGCCATCAGTGAGGGTTTGGGGGGGGACGAGCAGTACTTC
CDR3 protein: CAISEGLGGDEQYF

D gene: TRBD1
V gene: TRBV28
J gene: TRBJ1-2
clone size: many
CDR3 DNA: TGTGCCAGCAGTTTAACAGGGGAAGGTAGCTACACCTTC
CDR3 protein: CASSLTGEGSYTF

D gene: -
V gene: TRBV5-6
J gene: TRBJ2-7
clone size: -
CDR3 DNA: TGTGCCAGCAGCTGGCAGGGGTACGAGCAGTACTTC
CDR3 protein: CASSWQGYEQYF

D gene: -
V gene: TRBV7-3
J gene: TRBJ2-6
clone size: -
CDR3 DNA: TGTGCCAGCAGCTTAATCCCCTCAGGGGCTGGGGCCAACGTCCTGACTTTC
CDR3 protein: CASSLIPSGAGANVLTF

D gene: -
V gene: TRBV5-1
J gene: TRBJ2-1
clone size: -
CDR3 DNA: TGCGCCAGCAGCTTGGGTCCAGGGAACTACAATGAGCAGTTCTTC
CDR3 protein: CASSLGPGNYNEQFF

D gene: TRBD1
V gene: TRBV9
J gene: TRBJ1-2
clone size: -
CDR3 DNA: TGTGCCAGCAGCCCCGGGACAGGGGATTTCTATGGCTACACCTTC
CDR3 protein: CASSPGTGDFYGYTF

D gene: -
V gene: TRBV27
J gene: TRBJ1-1
clone size: -
CDR3 DNA: TGTGCCAGCAGTTTATTGCCGGGTGACACTGAAGCTTTCTTT
CDR3 protein: CASSLLPGDTEAFF

D gene: TRBD1
V gene: TRBV19
J gene: TRBJ2-1
clone size: -
CDR3 DNA: TGTGCCAGTAGTCAGGACAGGGGGAATGAGCAGTTCTTC
CDR3 protein: CASSQDRGNEQFF

D gene: -
V gene: TRBV6-2/TRBV6-3
J gene: TRBJ2-3
clone size: -
CDR3 DNA: TGTGCCAGCAGTTACGGTCCCACAGGGACCACAGATACGCAGTATTTT
CDR3 protein: CASSYGPTGTTDTQYF

D gene: TRBD1
V gene: TRBV6-6
J gene: TRBJ1-2
clone size: few
CDR3 DNA: TGTGCCAGCAGTTCGGGACAGGGATTCTATGGCTACACCTTC
CDR3 protein: CASSSGQGFYGYTF

D gene: -
V gene: TRBV7-9
J gene: TRBJ1-1
clone size: -
CDR3 DNA: TGTGCCAGCAGCTTAAAGGCTAGGGGTGGCACTGAAGCTTTCTTT
CDR3 protein: CASSLKARGGTEAFF

D gene: -
V gene: TRBV5-1
J gene: TRBJ2-1
clone size: -
CDR3 DNA: TGCGCCAGCAGAGTGGGGCCGAGCTCCTACAATGAGCAGTTCTTC
CDR3 protein: CASRVGPSSYNEQFF

D gene: TRBD2
V gene: TRBV27
J gene: TRBJ2-1
clone size: once
CDR3 DNA: TGTGCCAGCAGTTTATACCTAACGGGACTAGTAGGCAATGAGCAGTTCTTC
CDR3 protein: CASSLYLTGLVGNEQFF

D gene: -
V gene: TRBV5-4
J gene: TRBJ2-5
clone size: -
CDR3 DNA: TGTGCCAGCAGCTACGTGCAGGGGAAAGAGACCCAGTACTTC
CDR3 protein: CASSYVQGKETQYF

D gene: TRBD2
V gene: TRBV7-8
J gene: TRBJ2-3
clone size: once
CDR3 DNA: TGTGCCAGCAGCTTAGAGCTAGCGGGGGGAACAGATACGCAGTATTTT
CDR3 protein: CASSLELAGGTDTQYF

D gene: -
V gene: TRBV28
J gene: TRBJ1-2
clone size: -
CDR3 DNA: TGTGCCAGCAGTTTAAACACGAATGGCTACACCTTC
CDR3 protein: CASSLNTNGYTF

D gene: -
V gene: TRBV5-6
J gene: TRBJ1-1
clone size: -
CDR3 DNA: TGTGCCAGCAACAGTCGGAACTCTGAAGCTTTCTTT
CDR3 protein: CASNSRNSEAFF

D gene: TRBD1
V gene: TRBV19
J gene: TRBJ1-5
clone size: few
CDR3 DNA: TGTGCCAGTAGTATTCCTTGGGGTGGCAGGGGGAGCAATCAGCCCCAGCATTTT
CDR3 protein: CASSIPWGGRGSNQPQHF

D gene: -
V gene: TRBV19
J gene: TRBJ1-2
clone size: once
CDR3 DNA: TGTGCCAGTAGTATACCCGCACAGGGAATCAATGGCTACACCTTC
CDR3 protein: CASSIPAQGINGYTF

D gene: -
V gene: TRBV7-3
J gene: TRBJ2-6
clone size: -
CDR3 DNA: TGTGCCAGCAGCCCCGGCTCTGGGGCCAACGTCCTGACTTTC
CDR3 protein: CASSPGSGANVLTF

D gene: TRBD1
V gene: TRBV16
J gene: TRBJ1-2
clone size: -
CDR3 DNA: TGTGCCAGCAGCCGTAGCCGGAACAGGGGGGATAAGGGCTATGGCTACACCTTC
CDR3 protein: CASSRSRNRGDKGYGYTF

D gene: -
V gene: TRBV27
J gene: TRBJ1-4
clone size: -
CDR3 DNA: TGTGCCAGCAGTGATCCCCGGGTTGGCGAAAAACTGTTTTTT
CDR3 protein: CASSDPRVGEKLFF

D gene: -
V gene: TRBV7-2
J gene: TRBJ1-2
clone size: -
CDR3 DNA: TGTGCCAGCAGCTTAGTCCGGGGGAGCTATGGCTACACCTTC
CDR3 protein: CASSLVRGSYGYTF

D gene: -
V gene: TRBV4-2
J gene: TRBJ1-3
clone size: few
CDR3 DNA: TGTGCCAGCAGCCAAGCCGCGGAGTTCTCTGGAAACACCATATATTTT
CDR3 protein: CASSQAAEFSGNTIYF

D gene: -
V gene: TRBV12-3/TRBV12-4
J gene: TRBJ1-2
clone size: -
CDR3 DNA: TGTGCCAGCAGGCCTGACAGTGGGTATGGCTACACCTTC
CDR3 protein: CASRPDSGYGYTF

D gene: -
V gene: TRBV5-1
J gene: TRBJ1-5
clone size: -
CDR3 DNA: TGCGCCAGCAGCCTAGGGGGACGGCAGCCCCAGCATTTT
CDR3 protein: CASSLGGRQPQHF

D gene: -
V gene: TRBV5-8
J gene: TRBJ1-1
clone size: -
CDR3 DNA: TGTGCCAGCAGCTGGCGGGATCGAACTTTCTTT
CDR3 protein: CASSWRDRTFF

D gene: -
V gene: TRBV7-2
J gene: TRBJ2-7
clone size: -
CDR3 DNA: TGTGCCAGCAGCTTAATGGTGGGGGGACCCTACGAGCAGTACTTC
CDR3 protein: CASSLMVGGPYEQYF